This T cell receptor (beta chain) derives from a study of blood T cell repertoires in COVID-19. For the study at large: T cells, B-cell-depleted T cells, or PBMCs supplied cDNA or gDNA.

As processed by the authors: Scientists estimated how many nucleated cells there were by amplifying reference gene primers. Profiled with immunoSEQ multiplex PCR; TCRdb holds only in-frame clones, not every one. Clonal size and the V and J genes are those of that table, whereas D and trimming came from the DNA. The sample holds roughly 28,000 clones, about 83% seen once. Germline V gene sequence: CDR1 SNHLY, CDR2 FYNNEI. The junction had 3 bases not matched to a gene; V was cut back by 6 bases and J by 0 bases. The length of the CDR3 is 14 residues. The specimen was peripheral blood. The chain combines TRBV2 with TRBJ2-7; 9 positions agree with TRBD1. The clonotype originates from a man between 65 and 85 years old with acute or convalescent COVID-19. The CDR3 loop is CASRLTGGSYEQYF. CDR3 sequence (DNA): TGTGCCAGCAGATTGACAGGGGGCTCCTACGAGCAGTACTTC.